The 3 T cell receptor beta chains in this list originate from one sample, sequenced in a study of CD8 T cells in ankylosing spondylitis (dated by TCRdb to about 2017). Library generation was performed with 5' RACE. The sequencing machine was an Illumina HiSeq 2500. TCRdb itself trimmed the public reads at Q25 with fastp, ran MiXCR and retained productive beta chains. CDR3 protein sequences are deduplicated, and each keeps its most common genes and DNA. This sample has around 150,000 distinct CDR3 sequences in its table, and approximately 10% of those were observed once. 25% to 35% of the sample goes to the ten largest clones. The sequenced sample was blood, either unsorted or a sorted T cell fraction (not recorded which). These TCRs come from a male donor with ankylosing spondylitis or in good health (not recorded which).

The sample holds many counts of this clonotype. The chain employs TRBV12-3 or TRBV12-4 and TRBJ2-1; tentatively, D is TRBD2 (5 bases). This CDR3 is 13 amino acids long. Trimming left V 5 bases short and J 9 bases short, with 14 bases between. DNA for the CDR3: TGTGCCAGCAGTACCGAGGGAGTCGGTGAGCAGTTCTTC. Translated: CASSTEGVGEQFF.

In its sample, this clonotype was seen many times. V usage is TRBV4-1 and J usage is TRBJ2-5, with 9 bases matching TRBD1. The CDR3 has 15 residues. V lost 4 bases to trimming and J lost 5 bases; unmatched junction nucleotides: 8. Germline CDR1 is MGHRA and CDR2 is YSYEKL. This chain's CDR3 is CASSRGQGPEETQYF. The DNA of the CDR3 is TGCGCCAGCAGCCGCGGACAGGGGCCGGAGGAGACCCAGTACTTC.

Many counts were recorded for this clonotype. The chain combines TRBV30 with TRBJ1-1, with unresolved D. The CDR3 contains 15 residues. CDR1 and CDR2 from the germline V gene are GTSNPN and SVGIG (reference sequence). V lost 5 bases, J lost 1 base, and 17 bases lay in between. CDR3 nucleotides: TGTGCCTGGTCCCCAATTGGTCAGAAGAACACTGAAGCTTTCTTT. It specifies CAWSPIGQKNTEAFF.